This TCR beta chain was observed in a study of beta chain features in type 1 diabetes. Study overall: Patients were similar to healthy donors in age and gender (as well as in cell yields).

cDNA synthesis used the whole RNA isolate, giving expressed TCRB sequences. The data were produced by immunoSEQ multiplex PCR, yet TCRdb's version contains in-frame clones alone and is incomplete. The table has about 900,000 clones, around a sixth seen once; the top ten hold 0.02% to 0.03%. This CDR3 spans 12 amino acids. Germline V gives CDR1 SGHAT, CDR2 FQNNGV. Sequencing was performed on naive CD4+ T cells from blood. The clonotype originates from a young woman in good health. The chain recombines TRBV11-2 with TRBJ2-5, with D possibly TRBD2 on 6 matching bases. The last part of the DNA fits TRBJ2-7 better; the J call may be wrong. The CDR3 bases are TGTGCCAGCAGCTTAGGCGGGAACGAGCAGTACTTC. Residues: CASSLGGNEQYF.